The 22 T cell receptor beta chains listed next were all sequenced from one sample in a study of T-cell memory formation after mild COVID-19. TCRdb re-derived calls from the 5' RACE reads in MiXCR, one entry per CDR3 protein. This sample has around 300,000 distinct CDR3 sequences, with 8% to 9% found just once. Sample: PBMCs or a T cell subset sorted from them (not recorded which). The receptors shown here come from a young man who had mild COVID-19 (a few samples of this study predate the infection). Cell type and time point are not known.

This clonotype was seen many times. This sequence joins TRBV12-3 or TRBV12-4 and TRBJ2-1; 7 bases line up with TRBD2. The CDR3 has 15 residues. Trimming cost V 6 bases and J 4 bases; bases outside gene matches: 9. The CDR3 loop reads CASSLRGVGYNEQFF. In DNA form, the CDR3 reads TGTGCCAGCAGCCTCCGGGGGGTGGGGTACAATGAGCAGTTCTTC.

This clonotype was detected ten times or more. This chain connects TRBV7-9 to TRBJ2-2, with no clear D. This CDR3 region has 13 residues. Trimming took off 8 bases at V and 1 base at J, with 8 bases between the two ends. Germline V lookup: CDR1 SEHNR, CDR2 FQNEAQ (reference sequence). CDR3 sequence reads: CASGAGNTGELFF. CDR3 DNA sequence: TGTGCCAGCGGTGCAGGGAACACCGGGGAGCTGTTTTTT.

This clonotype was counted a few times. This chain connects TRBV7-2 to TRBJ1-1; D is unclear. Trimming took 6 bases from V and 1 from J, leaving 12 bases between them. This CDR3 contains 14 residues. The germline gives CDR1 SGHTA, CDR2 FQGNSA. CDR3 sequence (DNA): TGTGCCAGCAGTCAGATGGGCGGGAACACTGAAGCTTTCTTT. This encodes CASSQMGGNTEAFF.

This clonotype was seen many times. V and J are TRBV5-1 and TRBJ2-5; perhaps TRBD1 as D (6 bases). The CDR3 totals 14 residues. V was pared by 3 bases and J by 2 bases, with 11 bases between. Germline loops: CDR1 SGHRS, CDR2 YFSETQ. CDR3 loop: CASSSGTRQETQYF. For the CDR3, the DNA is TGCGCCAGCAGCTCGGGGACAAGACAAGAGACCCAGTACTTC.

This clonotype was found many times. The chain is built from TRBV5-1 and TRBJ2-3; 8 positions match TRBD2. Trimming removed 1 base from V and 1 base from J; junction bases left unmatched: 2. The CDR3 has 15 amino acids. From germline, CDR1 is SGHRS and CDR2 YFSETQ. Written as DNA, the CDR3 is TGCGCCAGCAGCTTGCAGCGGGGGCGCACAGATACGCAGTATTTT. The encoded protein is CASSLQRGRTDTQYF.

This clonotype has at least ten counts. V gene TRBV19 combines with J gene TRBJ2-1; D is unclear. CDR1 is LNHDA, CDR2 SQIVND, per germline (reference sequence). The CDR3 spans 15 residues. Trimming took 5 bases from V and 5 from J, leaving 16 bases between them. In DNA, the CDR3 is TGTGCCAGTAGTGTGCAGTCGCGTTCGGACAATGAGCAGTTCTTC. Translated, it gives CASSVQSRSDNEQFF.

The gene calls are TRBV5-6 and TRBJ1-1; D is possibly TRBD1 (6 bases). The CDR3 runs 16 residues. V shed 1 base and J shed 7 bases, with 20 bases lying between them. Germline CDR1 SGHDT, CDR2 YYEEEE. The chain's CDR3 is CASSLKGGLWDGEAFF. CDR3 in DNA: TGTGCCAGCAGCTTGAAGGGGGGACTATGGGACGGTGAAGCTTTCTTT.

This clonotype was seen a few times. The V gene is TRBV18, the J gene TRBJ1-4; possibly TRBD1 for D (5 bases). This CDR3 has 14 residues. Germline lookup yields CDR1 KGHSH and CDR2 LQKENI. V lost 6 bases to trimming and J lost 8 bases, with 16 bases between them. For the CDR3, the DNA is TGTGCCAGCTCGCAGGAGGTCCAGGGCGAAAAACTGTTTTTT. Protein: CASSQEVQGEKLFF.

The genes are TRBV4-1 and TRBJ2-5; 11 nucleotides line up with TRBD2. Germline V CDR1 and CDR2: MGHRA, YSYEKL. After removal of 2 bases from V and 2 bases from J, the junction contained 7 bases not matched to a gene. The CDR3 length is 17 residues. The CDR3 loop reads CASSQRATSGDQETQYF. CDR3 nucleotides: TGCGCCAGCAGCCAAAGGGCGACTAGCGGGGATCAAGAGACCCAGTACTTC.

This chain links TRBV7-6 with TRBJ2-5; D remains ambiguous. Looked up from germline, CDR1 is SGHVS and CDR2 is FNYEAQ. Trimming left V 5 bases short and J 7 bases short, with 11 bases between. This CDR3 has 12 amino acids. The CDR3 sequence is CASSARWGTQYF. DNA for the CDR3: TGTGCCAGCAGCGCCCGATGGGGGACCCAGTACTTC. The entire variable domain, with the rest obtained from reference TRBV7-6 and TRBJ2-5, is as follows: GAGVSQSPRYKVTKRGQDVALRCDPISGHVSLYWYRQALGQGPEFLTYFNYEAQQDKSGLPNDRFSAERPEGSISTLTIQRTEQRDSAMYRCASSARWGTQYFGPGTRLLVL.

The genes are TRBV7-8 and TRBJ2-3; D is uncertain. This CDR3 is 14 amino acids long. V lost 5 bases, J lost 4 bases, and 13 bases lay in between. Germline values: CDR1 SGHVS, CDR2 FQNEAQ. The CDR3 loop is CASSRFEPPDTQYF. The CDR3 nucleotides read TGTGCCAGCAGCCGTTTCGAGCCTCCAGATACGCAGTATTTT.

This clonotype turned up a few times. The DNA for the CDR3 is TGTGCCAGCAGTCGCGGCGGCTCGTCAGGTGGGTACGAGCAGTACTTC. Its translation: CASSRGGSSGGYEQYF. V is TRBV6-2 or TRBV6-3 and J is TRBJ2-7, with D hard to call. This CDR3 has 16 amino acids. Germline loops: CDR1 MNHEY, CDR2 SVGEGT. Trimming removed 5 bases from V and 4 bases from J, with 21 bases in between.

This clonotype was seen more than once but under ten times. The chain recombines TRBV20-1 with TRBJ2-1; TRBD2 matches at 8 bases. V shed 0 bases and J 6 bases; nucleotides not matched to a gene: 10. CDR1 and CDR2 from the germline V gene are DFQATT and SNEGSKA (reference sequence). The CDR3 totals 16 residues. The CDR3 sequence: CSARDSGVSPGNEQFF. The CDR3 coding sequence is TGCAGTGCTAGAGATAGCGGGGTATCTCCGGGCAATGAGCAGTTCTTC.

The rearrangement uses TRBV6-1 and TRBJ1-5; D is possibly TRBD1 (6 bases). The V end lost 5 bases, the J end lost 3 bases, and 14 bases lay between the germline ends. CDR3 length: 15 amino acids. CDR1 and CDR2 (germline): MNHNS, SASEGT. The CDR3 spells CASSLTGTFNQPQHF. CDR3 bases: TGTGCCAGCAGTCTCACAGGGACATTCAATCAGCCCCAGCATTTT.

This clonotype was found a few times. V gene TRBV4-2 combines with J gene TRBJ1-5; perhaps TRBD1 as D (6 bases). The CDR3 totals 15 residues. Germline loops: CDR1 LGHNA, CDR2 YNFKEQ. Trimming cost V 0 bases and J 4 bases, with 10 bases left between them. The CDR3 loop is CASSQDPRGNQPQHF. The DNA for the CDR3 is TGTGCCAGCAGCCAAGATCCCAGGGGAAATCAGCCCCAGCATTTT.

The chain combines TRBV7-9 with TRBJ2-7; D gene unclear. CDR1 SEHNR and CDR2 FQNEAQ come from the germline V gene (reference sequence). Trimming shortened V by 2 bases and J by 0 bases, and 5 bases separated the two germline ends. The CDR3 contains 13 residues. The CDR3, as DNA: TGTGCCAGCAGCTTACCCAGCTCCTACGAGCAGTACGTC. Protein: CASSLPSSYEQYV.

This clonotype was counted a few times. This chain links TRBV7-2 with TRBJ1-2, with D possibly TRBD1 on 6 matching bases. Germline CDR1 and CDR2: SGHTA and FQGNSA. V was pared by 5 bases and J by 0 bases, with 10 bases between. This CDR3 comprises 14 residues. CDR3: CASSPNRANYGYTF. The CDR3 bases are TGTGCCAGCAGCCCTAACAGGGCTAACTATGGCTACACCTTC.

The chain employs TRBV6-5 and TRBJ1-2; D remains unclear. Germline CDR1 and CDR2: MNHEY and SVGAGI. With 6 bases removed from V and 0 bases from J, the gap between germline ends came to 8 bases. The CDR3 has 13 residues. The chain's CDR3 is CASSPTANYGYTF. The CDR3 coding sequence is TGTGCCAGCAGCCCCACAGCTAACTATGGCTACACCTTC.

The J gene is TRBJ2-7, the V gene TRBV4-3, with a weak D call TRBD2 (5 bases). This CDR3 spans 15 amino acids. V gave up 0 bases and J gave up 1 base, with 10 bases separating them. Per germline, CDR1 LGHNA and CDR2 YSLEER. The DNA of the CDR3 is TGCGCCAGCAGCCAAGACTACCTAGCATCCTACGAGCAGTACTTC. Its translation: CASSQDYLASYEQYF.

This clonotype was detected only a few times. The V gene is TRBV4-3, the J gene TRBJ2-1; perhaps TRBD1 as D (6 bases). V was shortened by 0 bases and J by 10 bases, with 13 bases between the two germline ends. This CDR3 is built from 14 residues. Per germline, CDR1 LGHNA and CDR2 YSLEER. The CDR3 sequence: CASSQDSGGREQFF. The CDR3 DNA reads as TGCGCCAGCAGCCAAGATAGTGGGGGCCGGGAGCAGTTCTTC.

The chain uses TRBV4-1 and TRBJ2-7, with TRBD2 matching 11 bases. The CDR3 is made up of 15 amino acids. CDR1 MGHRA and CDR2 YSYEKL come from the germline V gene. V lost 1 base, J lost 3 bases, and 2 bases stayed unmatched. This CDR3 reads CASSQGTSGLYEQYV. The CDR3 bases are TGCGCCAGCAGCCAAGGGACTAGCGGGCTCTACGAGCAGTACGTC.

A few counts support this clonotype. The rearrangement joins TRBV5-1 to TRBJ2-2; 10 bases agree with TRBD1. The germline CDR1 and CDR2 sequences are SGHRS and YFSETQ. V was clipped by 0 bases and J by 9 bases; unmatched bases: 11. The CDR3 spans 17 residues. The CDR3 region has the DNA TGCGCCAGCAGCTTGGGACCCGGGACAGGGGATGTGAGGGAGCTGTTTTTT. Encoded protein: CASSLGPGTGDVRELFF. The full variable domain, rest sourced from reference TRBV5-1 and TRBJ2-2, is KAGVTQTPRYLIKTRGQQVTLSCSPISGHRSVSWYQQTPGQGLQFLFEYFSETQRNKGNFPGRFSGRQFSNSRSEMNVSTLELGDSALYLCASSLGPGTGDVRELFFGEGSRLTVL.